The following is a T cell receptor (beta chain) sequence with its context. The sample is drawn from a study of technical replicates of blood from a handful of donors. Libraries were prepared by immunoSEQ multiplex PCR; TCRdb keeps only in-frame clonotypes and omits some of them. The sample yields 65,000 to 95,000 clones, approximately 96% seen once. Germline lookup yields CDR1 MDHEN and CDR2 SYDVKM. CDR3 length: 16 amino acids. V lost 1 base, J lost 0 bases, and 9 bases lay in between. The sequenced sample was T cells isolated from PBMCs. J is TRBJ2-2 and V is TRBV28; TRBD2 is a possible D gene (5 bases). This receptor was identified in a human donor in good health. The CDR3 spells CASSLLAGANTGELFF. CDR3 bases: TGTGCCAGCAGTTTATTGGCGGGCGCGAACACCGGGGAGCTGTTTTTT.